The T cell receptor beta chain under discussion was sequenced for a study of cytomegalovirus exposure and HLA in healthy donors. Study as a whole: Out of about 190 million T cells, an earlier analysis found 117 million unique TCR beta sequences in total. Regarding the study as a whole: Cytomegalovirus association was listed for approximately 160 TCR beta chains. As a later analysis showed, a missense DCLRE1C variant was linked to trimming of TCR beta V- and J-genes.

For this clone: Its target is not known.

PCR primers comprised 60 Vbeta and 13 Jbeta primers. Assay: immunoSEQ multiplex PCR; the TCRdb copy retains only in-frame clones and omits some. The sample lists over 100,000 clones, around 80% occurring once. The CDR3 extends over 13 amino acids. V lost 5 bases and J 9 bases, leaving 11 bases between the germline ends. Per germline, CDR1 LNHDA and CDR2 SQIVND (reference sequence). The chain couples TRBV19 to TRBJ1-6; D unresolved. Sequenced sample: PBMCs. The sequence derives from a female donor in good health and CMV-seropositive. The DNA for the CDR3 is TGTGCCAGTAGTGGCGAGGGAGGTTCACCCCTCCACTTT. Translated: CASSGEGGSPLHF. Together with reference TRBV19 and TRBJ1-6, the CDR3 gives the full variable domain: DGGITQSPKYLFRKEGQNVTLSCEQNLNHDAMYWYRQDPGQGLRLIYYSQIVNDFQKGDIAEGYSVSREKKESFPLTVTSAQKNPTAFYLCASSGEGGSPLHFGNGTRLTVT.